Presented here are 21 T cell receptor beta chains from one specimen sequenced in a study of technical replicates of blood from a few donors. The method was immunoSEQ multiplex PCR; TCRdb's version includes in-frame clones alone and lacks a portion of them. The sample includes about 76,000 clones, roughly 96% of them seen just once. The source material was T cells isolated from PBMCs. The source is a human donor in good health.

This clone was recorded only once. The chain is built from TRBV7-8 and TRBJ1-1; 10 nucleotides match TRBD1. V lost 5 bases, J lost 1 base, and 1 base stayed unmatched. Germline V gene lookup returns CDR1 SGHVS and CDR2 FQNEAQ. This CDR3 has 14 amino acids. CDR3 nucleotide sequence: TGTGCCAGCAGCCGGGACAGGGGGAACACTGAAGCTTTCTTT. This gives the protein CASSRDRGNTEAFF.

This clone was observed a few times. The chain combines TRBV28 with TRBJ2-1; D is perhaps TRBD1 (5 bases). Germline loops: CDR1 MDHEN, CDR2 SYDVKM. The CDR3 has 14 amino acids. Deletions cut 5 bases from V and 7 bases from J, with 15 bases between. The CDR3 DNA reads TGTGCCAGCAGTAGACGCCAGGGTAGGAATGAGCAGTTCTTC. Its translation: CASSRRQGRNEQFF.

The chain recombines TRBV30 with TRBJ1-4; maybe TRBD1 (6 bases). Per germline, CDR1 GTSNPN and CDR2 SVGIG (reference sequence). The CDR3 runs to 12 residues. The germline V and J ends were trimmed by 7 bases and 8 bases, with 14 bases remaining between them. In nucleotides, the CDR3 is TGTGCCTTTAATCGGGGGGCGGAAAAACTGTTTTTT. Its translation: CAFNRGAEKLFF. The full variable domain, with the rest looked up from reference TRBV30 and TRBJ1-4, is SQTIHQWPATLVQPVGSPLSLECTVEGTSNPNLYWYRQAAGRGLQLLFYSVGIGQISSEVPQNLSASRPQDRQFILSSKKLLLSDSGFYLCAFNRGAEKLFFGSGTQLSVL.

The chain joins TRBV29-1 to TRBJ2-2, with TRBD1 identical over 7 bases. Unmatched junction bases numbered 8, after V lost 7 bases and J lost 6 bases. This CDR3 comprises 13 residues. In germline, CDR1 is SQVTM, CDR2 ANQGSEA. The CDR3 DNA reads TGCAGCGCCCGACAGGGAAGGGCCGGGGAGCTGTTTTTT. It translates to CSARQGRAGELFF.

The chain uses TRBV28 and TRBJ1-4; 12 bases map to TRBD1. The CDR3 is 15 amino acids. Per the germline V gene, CDR1 is MDHEN and CDR2 is SYDVKM. Losses at the gene ends were 6 bases for V and 7 bases for J; bases not matched to a gene: 6. The CDR3 nucleotides read TGTGCCAGCAGCCGGGGACAGGGGGCTATTGAAAAACTGTTTTTT. Amino acid sequence: CASSRGQGAIEKLFF.

V and J are TRBV27 and TRBJ2-7; D perhaps matches TRBD2 (6 bases). V was clipped by 6 bases and J by 1 base, with 19 bases between them. This CDR3 is built from 16 residues. Looked up from germline, CDR1 is MNHEY and CDR2 is SMNVEV (reference sequence). CDR3 sequence: CASSQRDSLLSYEQYF. CDR3 sequence (DNA): TGTGCCAGCAGCCAGAGGGACTCCCTTTTATCCTACGAGCAGTACTTC.

V usage is TRBV25-1 and J usage is TRBJ2-3; weak D call: TRBD1 (5 bases). The CDR3 is 13 amino acids. Germline CDR1 reads MGHDK; CDR2 reads SYGVNS. Trimming took off 8 bases at V and 2 bases at J, with 11 bases between the two ends. The CDR3 coding sequence is TGTGCCAGCGGACATATGATCACAGATACGCAGTATTTT. This translates into CASGHMITDTQYF.

J is TRBJ2-1 and V is TRBV27; 9 bases are shared with TRBD2. The length of the CDR3 is 15 residues. Germline lookup yields CDR1 MNHEY and CDR2 SMNVEV (reference sequence). The ends lost 7 bases at V and 5 bases at J; junction bases unmatched: 9. CDR3 coding DNA: TGTGCCAGCAATCCAGCGGGGGGTTGGGACAATGAGCAGTTCTTC. It encodes CASNPAGGWDNEQFF.

V is TRBV7-9 and J is TRBJ1-2; 8 bases agree with TRBD1. The CDR3 sequence is 14 residues long. The germline V gene has CDR1 SEHNR and CDR2 FQNEAQ (reference sequence). V lost 5 bases, J lost 4 bases, and 6 bases stayed unmatched. This CDR3 reads CASSLGQGAYGYTF. DNA of the CDR3: TGTGCCAGCAGCCTAGGACAGGGTGCCTATGGCTACACCTTC.

The genes are TRBV5-4 and TRBJ2-7; 10 bases fit TRBD2. The CDR3 is made up of 15 amino acids. CDR1 and CDR2 (germline): SGHNT, YYREEE (reference sequence). The trim removed 3 bases at V and 2 bases at J, leaving 5 bases unmatched. The CDR3 nucleotides read TGTGCCAGCAGCTGGGGGCTAGCGGGAGCCTACGAGCAGTACTTC. It specifies CASSWGLAGAYEQYF.

CDR3 DNA: TGTGCCAGCAGGGATGGAGCTTACAATGAGCAGTTCTTC. The encoded protein is CASRDGAYNEQFF. The rearrangement links TRBV6-1 to TRBJ2-1; unclear D gene. The CDR3 consists of 13 residues. Germline CDR1 MNHNS, CDR2 SASEGT. Trimming left V 6 bases short and J 4 bases short, with 10 bases between.

This chain connects TRBV28 to TRBJ1-2, with 9 nucleotides matching TRBD1. Germline values: CDR1 MDHEN, CDR2 SYDVKM. J lost 1 base, V lost 2 bases, and 5 bases had no gene match. CDR3 length: 16 amino acids. The CDR3 loop reads CASSLPSDRGNYGYTF. CDR3 DNA sequence: TGTGCCAGCAGTTTACCGTCGGACAGGGGTAACTATGGCTACACCTTC.

The DNA of the CDR3 is TGTGCCAGCAGAACCATACAGGGTATTGGTGAAAAACTGTTTTTT. As protein: CASRTIQGIGEKLFF. The chain joins TRBV28 to TRBJ1-4; possible D gene TRBD1, 6 bases. The germline gives CDR1 MDHEN, CDR2 SYDVKM. Trimming pared 6 bases from V and 7 bases from J, leaving 18 bases between. The CDR3 runs 15 residues.

This chain connects TRBV7-9 to TRBJ1-1, with D perhaps matching TRBD1 (6 bases). This CDR3 is built from 16 residues. Germline V gene data show CDR1 as SEHNR and CDR2 as FQNEAQ (reference sequence). V was pared by 5 bases and J by 0 bases, with 16 bases between. CDR3 sequence (DNA): TGTGCCAGCAGCGATCCTCCGGGACACTTGAACACTGAAGCTTTCTTT. This translates into CASSDPPGHLNTEAFF.

V and J are TRBV7-8 and TRBJ1-3, with D maybe TRBD1 (6 bases). The ends were cut back, 4 bases at V and 0 bases at J, with 10 bases in the middle. The V gene's germline CDR1 is SGHVS and CDR2 FQNEAQ. The CDR3 runs 15 residues. The chain's CDR3 is CASSSTGDSGNTIYF. The CDR3 nucleotides read TGTGCCAGCAGCTCGACAGGTGACTCTGGAAACACCATATATTTT.

The rearrangement uses TRBV7-3 and TRBJ2-1; TRBD2 agrees at 7 bases. The germline gives CDR1 SGHTA, CDR2 FQGTGA. The CDR3 is 15 amino acids. V shed 5 bases, J shed 6 bases, and the junction held 10 bases outside the gene matches. CDR3 protein: CASSGGGRLGNEQFF. The CDR3 region has the DNA TGTGCCAGCAGCGGGGGAGGGCGTCTTGGCAATGAGCAGTTCTTC.

This sequence joins TRBV6-4 and TRBJ2-1; 7 nucleotides align to TRBD2. Trimming removed 6 bases from V and 5 bases from J; junction bases left unmatched: 4. Germline-derived CDR1 and CDR2 are MRHNA and SNTAGT. The length of the CDR3 is 13 residues. The CDR3 DNA reads TGTGCCAGCAGCATAGCGGGTAACAATGAGCAGTTCTTC. Encoded protein: CASSIAGNNEQFF.

The chain carries TRBV2 and TRBJ1-4; no clear D. The CDR3 length is 15 residues. From germline, CDR1 is SNHLY and CDR2 FYNNEI. Trimming took off 4 bases at V and 9 bases at J, with 18 bases between the two ends. CDR3 DNA sequence: TGTGCCAGCAGTGCGGGCGGGGAAGGCCTTAAAAAACTGTTTTTT. The encoded protein is CASSAGGEGLKKLFF.

V and J are TRBV10-1 and TRBJ2-3, with TRBD1 as a possible D gene (5 bases). Trimming stripped 2 bases from V and 6 bases from J, with 18 bases between. The CDR3 extends over 16 amino acids. Per the germline V gene, CDR1 is WNHNN and CDR2 is SYGVQD (reference sequence). This CDR3 is CASSEEATAPWDTQYF. The CDR3 nucleotides are TGCGCCAGCAGTGAGGAGGCGACAGCGCCGTGGGATACGCAGTATTTT.

The CDR3 DNA reads as TGTGCCAGCAAAGGACAGAACAATCCCTATGGCTACACCTTC. It is translated as CASKGQNNPYGYTF. The chain uses TRBV2 and TRBJ1-2; TRBD1 might be the D (6 bases). The V end was cut by 7 bases, the J end by 4 bases, with 16 bases between. The CDR3 length is 14 residues. From germline, CDR1 is SNHLY and CDR2 FYNNEI.

The CDR3 is CASSPNPLSSGVDNEQFF. CDR3 nucleotide sequence: TGTGCCAGCAGTCCTAACCCGCTCTCTAGCGGGGTAGACAATGAGCAGTTCTTC. The rearrangement joins TRBV25-1 to TRBJ2-1; 9 bases are a match to TRBD2. CDR1 and CDR2 (germline): MGHDK, SYGVNS. The ends lost 5 bases at V and 5 bases at J; junction bases unmatched: 16. The CDR3 sequence is 18 residues long.